One and the same sample provided the 23 T cell receptor beta chains below, sequenced in a study of beta chain features in type 1 diabetes (dated by TCRdb to between 2018 and 2020). General conclusions and limits of the study: In all four CD4+ subsets, TCRB CDR3 length was moderately but significantly shorter in type 1 diabetes patients.

No antigens are known for them. Library method: the immunoSEQ multiplex PCR assay. The entire amount of isolated RNA was reverse transcribed using the High Capacity cDNA Reverse Transcription Kit, so the sequenced TCRB transcripts were expressed ones. TCRdb mirrors the immuneACCESS table, restricted to in-frame sequences. Some clones are absent from its copies; in checked studies, under half trace to an unresolved V gene, and the reason for the others is unknown. The sample table records approximately 260,000 clones; around 22% of these occur just once. Jointly, the top ten make up roughly 0.011% of the sample. Sequencing was performed on naive CD4+ T cells from blood. Explained via the paper, the cell subset or site label denotes: true naive CD4+ T cells. The receptors derive from a woman in her 30s with type 1 diabetes.

This chain joins TRBV2 and TRBJ2-5, with a weak D call TRBD1 (7 bases). Trimming stripped 6 bases from V and 5 bases from J, with 16 bases between. This CDR3 comprises 14 residues. Per the germline V gene, CDR1 is SNHLY and CDR2 is FYNNEI. The CDR3 protein is CASSPQGGSETQYF. DNA of the CDR3: TGTGCCAGCAGCCCTCAGGGGGGTTCGGAGACCCAGTACTTC.

The rearrangement uses TRBV18 and TRBJ2-2; the match to TRBD2 covers 9 bases. Germline-derived CDR1 and CDR2 are KGHSH and LQKENI. The J segment lost 2 bases and the V segment lost 1 base, leaving 2 bases of the junction unmatched. This CDR3 region has 16 residues. Here the CDR3 reads CASSPRLAGNTGELFF. The CDR3 DNA follows: TGTGCCAGCTCACCACGGCTAGCGGGAAACACCGGGGAGCTGTTTTTT.

Only a few counts were recorded for this clone. The chain couples TRBV4-1 to TRBJ2-1, with 10 bases identical to TRBD2. Germline V gene sequence: CDR1 MGHRA, CDR2 YSYEKL. J was trimmed by 9 bases and V by 5 bases; bases with no gene match: 7. This CDR3 contains 14 residues. CDR3 sequence: CASSWRSGGVEQFF. DNA for the CDR3: TGCGCCAGCAGCTGGCGGAGCGGGGGGGTTGAGCAGTTCTTC.

The chain couples TRBV5-1 to TRBJ2-1, with a weak D call TRBD2 (5 bases). The germline V gene has CDR1 SGHRS and CDR2 YFSETQ. This CDR3 comprises 13 residues. Trimming cost V 0 bases and J 8 bases, with 9 bases left between them. The CDR3, as DNA: TGCGCCAGCAGCTTGGCCGACGGGGATGAGCAGTTCTTC. Amino acid sequence: CASSLADGDEQFF.

The chain links TRBV6-6 to TRBJ1-4, with a weak D call TRBD1 (6 bases). The V and J ends lost 7 bases and 5 bases respectively, with 14 bases between them. This CDR3 has 14 amino acids. CDR1 MNHNY and CDR2 SVGAGI come from the germline V gene (reference sequence). Here the CDR3 reads CASKYHTGNEKLFF. In nucleotides, the CDR3 is TGTGCCAGCAAATACCATACAGGGAATGAAAAACTGTTTTTT.

This clone was observed a few times. The chain links TRBV28 to TRBJ1-1; TRBD1 might be the D (6 bases). Trimming shortened V by 8 bases and J by 4 bases, and 8 bases separated the two germline ends. The germline CDR1 and CDR2 sequences are MDHEN and SYDVKM. The CDR3 covers 11 residues. CDR3: CASEGVTEAFF. Written as DNA, the CDR3 is TGTGCCAGCGAGGGGGTCACTGAAGCTTTCTTT.

The sample holds a few counts of this clone. The rearrangement joins TRBV2 to TRBJ1-5; D is possibly TRBD1 (5 bases). Germline CDR1 and CDR2: SNHLY and FYNNEI. Trimming removed 6 bases from V and 3 bases from J, with 6 bases in between. The length of the CDR3 is 12 residues. The CDR3 sequence is CASRTDNQPQHF. CDR3 bases: TGTGCCAGCAGGACAGACAATCAGCCCCAGCATTTT. Full variable domain (outside the CDR3, taken from reference TRBV2 and TRBJ1-5): EPEVTQTPSHQVTQMGQEVILRCVPISNHLYFYWYRQILGQKVEFLVSFYNNEISEKSEIFDDQFSVERPDGSNFTLKIRSTKLEDSAMYFCASRTDNQPQHFGDGTRLSIL.

This clone was seen a handful of times. The genes are TRBV4-2 and TRBJ2-7; weak D call: TRBD2 (6 bases). CDR3 length: 13 residues. V dropped 2 bases and J dropped 2 bases, with 7 bases sitting between them. The germline CDR1 and CDR2 sequences are LGHNA and YNFKEQ. CDR3 in amino acids: CASSQRRAYEQYF. In DNA form, the CDR3 reads TGTGCCAGCAGCCAACGGAGGGCCTACGAGCAGTACTTC.

The chain links TRBV30 to TRBJ2-7, with a possible D match to TRBD1 (6 bases). The CDR3 loop spans 12 amino acids. From germline, CDR1 is GTSNPN and CDR2 SVGIG (reference sequence). Trimming removed 1 base at V and 4 bases at J, with 8 bases between. This CDR3 is CAWSATGYEQYF. The CDR3 DNA reads as TGTGCCTGGAGTGCCACAGGGTACGAGCAGTACTTC.

CDR3: CSVRTGDNQPQHF. The CDR3 nucleotides are TGCAGCGTTAGAACAGGGGACAATCAGCCCCAGCATTTT. J is TRBJ1-5 and V is TRBV29-1; 7 bases are a match to TRBD1. V dropped 5 bases and J dropped 3; count of bases not matched to a gene: 4. Germline-derived CDR1 and CDR2 are SQVTM and ANQGSEA. The CDR3 is 13 residues long.

The chain recombines TRBV19 with TRBJ1-5, with D possibly being TRBD1 (6 bases). V shed 5 bases and J shed 7 bases, with 21 bases lying between them. Germline CDR1 LNHDA, CDR2 SQIVND (reference sequence). CDR3 size: 16 residues. CDR3 sequence reads: CASSAVGRGPGQPQHF. DNA of the CDR3: TGTGCCAGTAGTGCCGTCGGCAGGGGACCAGGGCAGCCCCAGCATTTT.

This chain links TRBV30 with TRBJ2-7, with TRBD2 as a possible D gene (6 bases). The CDR3 loop spans 12 amino acids. Germline values: CDR1 GTSNPN, CDR2 SVGIG (reference sequence). V was shortened by 3 bases and J by 4 bases, with 10 bases between the two germline ends. The CDR3 is CAWRAGPYEQYF. The CDR3 DNA reads as TGTGCCTGGAGGGCGGGACCTTACGAGCAGTACTTC.

This clone was picked up a small number of times. The CDR3 DNA reads TGTGCCAGTAGTGTGCCAGGGGGCATGAACACTGAAGCTTTCTTT. This encodes CASSVPGGMNTEAFF. V gene TRBV19 combines with J gene TRBJ1-1, with 8 bases aligning to TRBD1. The germline V gene has CDR1 LNHDA and CDR2 SQIVND (reference sequence). V was clipped by 5 bases and J by 0 bases; unmatched bases: 5. This CDR3 region has 15 residues.

This clone was observed a handful of times. This chain links TRBV10-3 with TRBJ1-2; 8 bases are a match to TRBD1. Germline V gives CDR1 ENHRY, CDR2 SYGVKD. V shed 7 bases and J 4 bases; nucleotides not matched to a gene: 5. CDR3 length equals 13 residues. CDR3 sequence reads: CAITGGAGYGYTF. The DNA for the CDR3 is TGTGCCATCACAGGGGGCGCTGGCTATGGCTACACCTTC.

In this sample, this clone turned up a few times. J is TRBJ2-1 and V is TRBV7-3; 7 bases agree with TRBD2. This CDR3 spans 13 amino acids. J gave up 5 bases and V 8 bases, and 6 bases lay outside the gene matches. Germline CDR1 and CDR2: SGHTA and FQGTGA. For the CDR3, the DNA is TGTGCCAGCGGGGGGGGTACGAACAATGAGCAGTTCTTC. Its translation: CASGGGTNNEQFF.

The CDR3 loop is CASSPQTGRGTEAFF. The CDR3 nucleotides are TGTGCCAGCTCACCACAGACTGGTAGGGGCACTGAAGCTTTCTTT. This chain links TRBV18 with TRBJ1-1; D is perhaps TRBD1 (5 bases). V was clipped by 1 base and J by 4 bases, with 13 bases between them. The CDR3 extends over 15 amino acids. Germline CDR1 reads KGHSH; CDR2 reads LQKENI.

The genes are TRBV7-3 and TRBJ2-1, with 8 bases aligning to TRBD2. Germline loops: CDR1 SGHTA, CDR2 FQGTGA. Trimming took 5 bases from V and 5 from J; bases not matched to a gene: 8. This CDR3 region has 15 residues. DNA for the CDR3: TGTGCCAGCAGCCAGGGGAGTAGCGGGAACAATGAGCAGTTCTTC. Its translation: CASSQGSSGNNEQFF.

This clone was counted a single time. The rearrangement uses TRBV19 and TRBJ2-3; TRBD2 aligns across 11 bases. This CDR3 is 14 amino acids long. The V gene's germline CDR1 is LNHDA and CDR2 SQIVND (reference sequence). V lost 10 bases to trimming and J lost 3 bases; unmatched junction nucleotides: 6. CDR3 protein: CATTLAGATDTQYF. In DNA, the CDR3 is TGTGCCACCACACTAGCGGGAGCGACAGATACGCAGTATTTT.

This chain uses TRBV5-1 with TRBJ1-2, with D possibly being TRBD1 (6 bases). V was shortened by 4 bases and J by 5 bases, with 18 bases between the two germline ends. This CDR3 is 15 amino acids long. The V gene's germline CDR1 is SGHRS and CDR2 YFSETQ. The CDR3 nucleotides read TGCGCCAGCAGCGGAGCCTCAGGGGAAAATTATGGCTACACCTTC. Translation: CASSGASGENYGYTF.

The chain employs TRBV7-9 and TRBJ2-2, with TRBD2 matching over 13 bases. Germline CDR1 SEHNR, CDR2 FQNEAQ (reference sequence). The junction had 6 bases not matched to a gene; V was cut back by 5 bases and J by 6 bases. The CDR3 totals 16 residues. The CDR3: CASSPRTSGSAGELFF. CDR3 DNA sequence: TGTGCCAGCAGCCCAAGGACTAGCGGGAGTGCCGGGGAGCTGTTTTTT. Based on the CDR3 plus reference TRBV7-9 and TRBJ2-2, the full variable domain is DTGVSQNPRHKITKRGQNVTFRCDPISEHNRLYWYRQTLGQGPEFLTYFQNEAQLEKSRLLSDRFSAERPKGSFSTLEIQRTEQGDSAMYLCASSPRTSGSAGELFFGEGSRLTVL.

A few counts support this clone. The CDR3 protein is CASSPRPGHPQETQYF. The CDR3 DNA is TGTGCCAGCAGCCCCCGACCGGGACACCCCCAAGAGACCCAGTACTTC. This chain links TRBV7-2 with TRBJ2-5; possibly TRBD1 for D (6 bases). The V and J ends lost 5 bases and 1 base respectively, with 17 bases between them. The CDR3 loop spans 16 amino acids. Germline V lookup: CDR1 SGHTA, CDR2 FQGNSA.

The chain carries TRBV5-1 and TRBJ2-4, with 7 positions matching TRBD1. Unmatched junction bases numbered 12, after V lost 0 bases and J lost 6 bases. This CDR3 has 17 residues. The germline gives CDR1 SGHRS, CDR2 YFSETQ. The CDR3, as DNA: TGCGCCAGCAGCTTGGTCCACCCCCGGGACAGCGGAAACATTCAGTACTTC. Its protein product is CASSLVHPRDSGNIQYF.

This clone was counted only a few times. V usage is TRBV5-6 and J usage is TRBJ2-1, with 9 bases identical to TRBD1. CDR3 length: 16 residues. CDR1 is SGHDT, CDR2 YYEEEE, per germline. The V gene end was trimmed by 6 bases and the J gene end by 1 base; junction bases not matched to a gene: 8. The chain's CDR3 is CASTPTGGLSYNEQFF. The CDR3, as DNA: TGTGCCAGCACCCCGACAGGGGGGTTGTCCTACAATGAGCAGTTCTTC.